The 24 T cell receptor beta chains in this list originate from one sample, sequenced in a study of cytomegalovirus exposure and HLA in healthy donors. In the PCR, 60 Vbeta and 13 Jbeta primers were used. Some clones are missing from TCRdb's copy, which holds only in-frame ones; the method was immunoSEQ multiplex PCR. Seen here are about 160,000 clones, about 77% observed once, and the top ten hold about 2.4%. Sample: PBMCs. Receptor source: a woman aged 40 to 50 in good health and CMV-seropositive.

CDR3: CASRPRTVSYEQYF. As DNA, the CDR3 is TGTGCCAGCAGACCACGGACTGTTTCCTACGAGCAGTACTTC. The V gene is TRBV6-5, the J gene TRBJ2-7; TRBD2 is a possible D gene (5 bases). Germline V lookup: CDR1 MNHEY, CDR2 SVGAGI. Between the trimmed V and J ends, which lost 6 bases and 1 base, there was a span of 13 bases. The CDR3 consists of 14 residues.

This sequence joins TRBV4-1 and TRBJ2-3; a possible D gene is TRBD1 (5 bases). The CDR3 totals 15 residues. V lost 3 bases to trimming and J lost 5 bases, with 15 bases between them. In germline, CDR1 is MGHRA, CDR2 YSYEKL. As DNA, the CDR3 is TGCGCCAGCAGCCAGATACAGGCGCCGGAAGATACGCAGTATTTT. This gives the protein CASSQIQAPEDTQYF.

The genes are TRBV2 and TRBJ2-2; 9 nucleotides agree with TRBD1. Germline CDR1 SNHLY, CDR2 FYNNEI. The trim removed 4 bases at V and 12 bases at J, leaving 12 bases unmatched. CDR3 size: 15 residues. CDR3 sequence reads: CASSGTGQGRGKLFF. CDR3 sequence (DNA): TGTGCCAGCAGTGGAACGGGACAGGGCCGAGGAAAGCTGTTTTTT.

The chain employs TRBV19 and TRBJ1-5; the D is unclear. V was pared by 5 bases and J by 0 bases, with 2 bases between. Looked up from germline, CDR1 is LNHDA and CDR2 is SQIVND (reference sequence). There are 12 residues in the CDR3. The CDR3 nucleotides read TGTGCCAGTAGTTATAGCAATCAGCCCCAGCATTTT. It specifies CASSYSNQPQHF. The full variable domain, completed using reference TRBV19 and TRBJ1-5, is DGGITQSPKYLFRKEGQNVTLSCEQNLNHDAMYWYRQDPGQGLRLIYYSQIVNDFQKGDIAEGYSVSREKKESFPLTVTSAQKNPTAFYLCASSYSNQPQHFGDGTRLSIL.

The CDR3 loop is CASRLGGFEAFF. The CDR3 coding sequence is TGTGCCAGCCGGCTAGGGGGATTTGAAGCTTTCTTT. The gene calls are TRBV28 and TRBJ1-1, with D perhaps TRBD1 (6 bases). The CDR3 is 12 residues long. V was trimmed by 8 bases and J by 7 bases, leaving 14 bases between them. Germline values: CDR1 MDHEN, CDR2 SYDVKM.

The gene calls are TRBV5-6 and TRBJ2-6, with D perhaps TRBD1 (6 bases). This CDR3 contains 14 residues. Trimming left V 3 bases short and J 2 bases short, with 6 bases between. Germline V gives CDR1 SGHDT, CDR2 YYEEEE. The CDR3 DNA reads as TGTGCCAGCAGCTCAGGGGCTGGGGCCAACGTCCTGACTTTC. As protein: CASSSGAGANVLTF.

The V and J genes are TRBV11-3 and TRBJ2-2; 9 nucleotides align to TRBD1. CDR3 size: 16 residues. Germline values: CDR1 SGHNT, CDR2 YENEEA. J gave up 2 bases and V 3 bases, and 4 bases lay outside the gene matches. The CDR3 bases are TGTGCCAGCAGCTTTGGGGGACAGGGTAACACCGGGGAGCTGTTTTTT. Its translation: CASSFGGQGNTGELFF.

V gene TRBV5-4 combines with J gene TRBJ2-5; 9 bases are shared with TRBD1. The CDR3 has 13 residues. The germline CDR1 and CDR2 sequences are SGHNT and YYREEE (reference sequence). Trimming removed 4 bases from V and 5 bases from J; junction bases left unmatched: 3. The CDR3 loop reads CASSGDRVETQYF. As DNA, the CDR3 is TGTGCCAGCAGCGGGGACAGGGTTGAGACCCAGTACTTC.

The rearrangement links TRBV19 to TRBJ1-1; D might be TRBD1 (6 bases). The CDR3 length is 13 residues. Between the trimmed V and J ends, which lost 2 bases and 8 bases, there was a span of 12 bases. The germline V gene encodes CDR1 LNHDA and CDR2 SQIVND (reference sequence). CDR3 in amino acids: CASSIQGREEAFF. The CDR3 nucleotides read TGTGCCAGTAGTATACAGGGGAGGGAAGAAGCTTTCTTT. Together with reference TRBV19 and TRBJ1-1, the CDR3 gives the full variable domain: DGGITQSPKYLFRKEGQNVTLSCEQNLNHDAMYWYRQDPGQGLRLIYYSQIVNDFQKGDIAEGYSVSREKKESFPLTVTSAQKNPTAFYLCASSIQGREEAFFGQGTRLTVV.

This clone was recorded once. This CDR3 reads CSVEGGTGDTQYF. Here the CDR3 DNA reads TGCAGCGTTGAAGGCGGTACGGGAGATACGCAGTATTTT. This chain connects TRBV29-1 to TRBJ2-3, with D hard to call. V lost 1 base and J 5 bases, leaving 10 bases between the germline ends. In germline, CDR1 is SQVTM, CDR2 ANQGSEA. The CDR3 loop spans 13 amino acids.

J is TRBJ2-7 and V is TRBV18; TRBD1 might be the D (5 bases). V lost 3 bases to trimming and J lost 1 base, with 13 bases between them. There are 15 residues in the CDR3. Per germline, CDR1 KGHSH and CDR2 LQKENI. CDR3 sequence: CASSPPGRASYEQYF. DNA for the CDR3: TGTGCCAGCTCACCCCCGGGCAGGGCTTCCTACGAGCAGTACTTC.

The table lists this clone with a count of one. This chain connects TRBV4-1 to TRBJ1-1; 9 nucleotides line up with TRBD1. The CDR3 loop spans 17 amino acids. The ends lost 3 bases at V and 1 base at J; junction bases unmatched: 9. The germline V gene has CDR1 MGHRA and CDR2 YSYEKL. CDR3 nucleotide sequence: TGCGCCAGCAGCCAGGTTAAGGGACAGGGAGCGAACACTGAAGCTTTCTTT. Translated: CASSQVKGQGANTEAFF.

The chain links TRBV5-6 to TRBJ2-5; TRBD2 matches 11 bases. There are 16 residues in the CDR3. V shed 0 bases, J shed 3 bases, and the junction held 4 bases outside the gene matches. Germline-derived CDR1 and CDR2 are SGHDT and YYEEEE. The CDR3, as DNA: TGTGCCAGCAGCTTGGGAGGACTAGCGGGCAAAGAGACCCAGTACTTC. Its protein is CASSLGGLAGKETQYF.

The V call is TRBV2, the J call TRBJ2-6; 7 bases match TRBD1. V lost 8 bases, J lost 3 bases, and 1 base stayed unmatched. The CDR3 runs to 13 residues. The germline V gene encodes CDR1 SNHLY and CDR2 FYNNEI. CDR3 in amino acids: CASDRVGANVLTF. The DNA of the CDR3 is TGTGCCAGCGACAGGGTTGGGGCCAACGTCCTGACTTTC.

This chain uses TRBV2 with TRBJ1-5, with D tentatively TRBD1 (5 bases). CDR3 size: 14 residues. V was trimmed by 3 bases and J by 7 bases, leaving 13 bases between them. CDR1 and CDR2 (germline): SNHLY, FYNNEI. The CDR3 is CASSDVDKTQPQHF. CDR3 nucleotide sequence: TGTGCCAGCAGTGACGTGGACAAGACCCAGCCCCAGCATTTT.

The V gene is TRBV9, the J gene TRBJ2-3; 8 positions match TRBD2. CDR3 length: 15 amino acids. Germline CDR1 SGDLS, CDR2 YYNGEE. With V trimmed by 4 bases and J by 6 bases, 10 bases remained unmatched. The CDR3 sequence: CASSRGSGARDTQYF. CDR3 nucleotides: TGTGCCAGCAGCCGGGGTAGCGGGGCCCGGGATACGCAGTATTTT.

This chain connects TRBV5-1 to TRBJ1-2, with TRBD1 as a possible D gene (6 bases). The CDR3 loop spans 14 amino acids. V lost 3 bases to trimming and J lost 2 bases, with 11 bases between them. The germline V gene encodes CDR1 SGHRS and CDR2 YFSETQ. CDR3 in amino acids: CASSSGGGNYGYTF. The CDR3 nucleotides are TGCGCCAGCAGCTCGGGGGGGGGCAACTATGGCTACACCTTC.

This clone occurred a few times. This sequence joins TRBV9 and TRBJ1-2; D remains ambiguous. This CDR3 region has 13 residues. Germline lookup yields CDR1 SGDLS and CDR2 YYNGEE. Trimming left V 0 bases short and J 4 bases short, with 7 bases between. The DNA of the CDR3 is TGTGCCAGCAGCGTAGGCGCTCTCTATGGCTACACCTTC. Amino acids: CASSVGALYGYTF.

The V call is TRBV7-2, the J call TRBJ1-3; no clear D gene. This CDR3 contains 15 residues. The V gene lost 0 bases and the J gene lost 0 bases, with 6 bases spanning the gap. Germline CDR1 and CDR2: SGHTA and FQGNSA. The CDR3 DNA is TGTGCCAGCAGCTTAGCGCACGGCTCTGGAAACACCATATATTTT. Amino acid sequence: CASSLAHGSGNTIYF.

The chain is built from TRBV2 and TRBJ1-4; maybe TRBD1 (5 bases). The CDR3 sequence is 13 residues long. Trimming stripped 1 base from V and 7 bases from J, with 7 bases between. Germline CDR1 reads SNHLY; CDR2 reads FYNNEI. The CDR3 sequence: CASSEGGGEKLFF. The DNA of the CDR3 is TGTGCCAGCAGTGAAGGGGGGGGTGAAAAACTGTTTTTT.

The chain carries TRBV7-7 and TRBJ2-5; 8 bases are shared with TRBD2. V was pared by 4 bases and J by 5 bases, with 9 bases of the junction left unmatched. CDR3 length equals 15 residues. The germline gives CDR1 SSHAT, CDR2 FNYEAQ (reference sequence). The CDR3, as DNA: TGTGCCAGCAGCTCGGGGAGCGGGAGAGGGGAGACCCAGTACTTC. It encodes CASSSGSGRGETQYF. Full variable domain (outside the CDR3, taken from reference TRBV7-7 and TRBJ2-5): GAGVSQSPRYKVTKRGQDVTLRCDPISSHATLYWYQQALGQGPEFLTYFNYEAQPDKSGLPSDRFSAERPEGSISTLTIQRTEQRDSAMYRCASSSGSGRGETQYFGPGTRLLVL.

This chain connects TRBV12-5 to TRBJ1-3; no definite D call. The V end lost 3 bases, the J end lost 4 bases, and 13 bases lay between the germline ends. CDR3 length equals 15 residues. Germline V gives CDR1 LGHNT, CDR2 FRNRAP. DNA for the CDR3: TGTGCTAGTGGTTTCACCGTCGGGTGGGGAAACACCATATATTTT. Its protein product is CASGFTVGWGNTIYF.

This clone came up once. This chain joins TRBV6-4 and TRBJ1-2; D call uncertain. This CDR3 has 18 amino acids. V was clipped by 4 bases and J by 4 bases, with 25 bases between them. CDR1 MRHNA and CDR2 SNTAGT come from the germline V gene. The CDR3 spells CASSVEGGVPGTRYGYTF. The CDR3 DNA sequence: TGTGCCAGCAGTGTGGAGGGCGGCGTGCCAGGAACTCGCTATGGCTACACCTTC.

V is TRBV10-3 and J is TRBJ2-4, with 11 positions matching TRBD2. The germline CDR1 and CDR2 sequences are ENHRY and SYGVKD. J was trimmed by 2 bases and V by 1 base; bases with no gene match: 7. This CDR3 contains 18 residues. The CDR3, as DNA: TGTGCCATCAGTGAGTTCGTAGCGGGGGGGCCAACCAAAAACATTCAGTACTTC. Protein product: CAISEFVAGGPTKNIQYF.